This T cell receptor (beta chain) was identified in a study of T cells expressing NK-cell markers. Overall study context: Sorted CD3+CD56-NKG2C+, CD3+CD56+NKG2C- and CD3+CD56+NKG2C+ T cells were the source of the TCR beta repertoires.

Germline lookup yields CDR1 LGHNA and CDR2 YNFKEQ. The CDR3 extends over 19 amino acids. TCRdb re-called the 5' RACE reads; every CDR3 protein appears as one record, without DNA. The sample table sets out 550,000 or so distinct CDR3 sequences. This chain joins TRBV4-2 and TRBJ2-2; the D call of TRBD1 rests on TCRdb alone, since no DNA is present to check it. Specimen: blood T cells: a sorted CD56 or NKG2C T cell subset, CD4+ or CD8+ T cells, or bulk PBMC T cells (not recorded which). This clonotype was obtained from a young man in good health. CDR3 residues: CASSLRGARWTVHTGELFF.